This T cell receptor (beta chain) was sequenced for a study of CD8 T cells in ankylosing spondylitis. The study, taken as a whole, reports: Before this, some motif variants had been reported in reactive arthritis synovial fluid and blood. Significantly higher representation of disease-linked clones was reported for matched ankylosing spondylitis synovial fluid. Relatively rare in peripheral blood, disease-linked clones were also CD8+. What appeared characteristic of ankylosing spondylitis blood was a TCR beta motif of several highly homologous variants.

The CDR3 consists of 15 residues. Unmatched junction bases numbered 2, after V lost 1 base and J lost 3 bases. This clonotype was counted at least ten times. Its antigen is still unknown. 5'-RACE, quantitative and with molecular barcodes, yielded the TCR beta libraries. TCRdb independently ran MiXCR on the 5' RACE reads; one entry per CDR3 protein. The table includes around 490,000 distinct CDR3 sequences, approximately 5% detected once. Sequenced: blood, either unsorted or a sorted T cell fraction (not recorded which). The genes are TRBV12-3 or TRBV12-4 and TRBJ1-4; 7 bases align to TRBD1. The origin of this receptor is a male donor with ankylosing spondylitis. CDR3 residues: CASSLVGTANEKLFF. The CDR3 bases are TGTGCCAGCAGTTTAGTGGGGACAGCTAATGAAAAACTGTTTTTT.